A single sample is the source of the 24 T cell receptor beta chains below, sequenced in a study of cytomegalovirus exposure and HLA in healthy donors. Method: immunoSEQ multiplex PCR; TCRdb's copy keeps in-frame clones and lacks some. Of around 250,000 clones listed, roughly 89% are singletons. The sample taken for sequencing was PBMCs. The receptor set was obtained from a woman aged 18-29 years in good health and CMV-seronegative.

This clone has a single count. The CDR3 loop is CASSPTGGDTGELFF. The CDR3 DNA reads as TGTGCCAGCAGTCCCACAGGGGGGGACACCGGGGAGCTGTTTTTT. The chain couples TRBV6-5 to TRBJ2-2, with a weak D call TRBD1 (8 bases). From germline, CDR1 is MNHEY and CDR2 SVGAGI. Trimming shortened V by 5 bases and J by 3 bases, and 13 bases separated the two germline ends. This CDR3 is built from 15 residues.

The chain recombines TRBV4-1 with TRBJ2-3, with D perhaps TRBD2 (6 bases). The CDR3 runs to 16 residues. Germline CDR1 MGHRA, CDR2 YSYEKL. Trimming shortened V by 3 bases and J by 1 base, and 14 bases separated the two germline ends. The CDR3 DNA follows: TGCGCCAGCAGCCACGGGACTGTTTTTCGCACAGATACGCAGTATTTT. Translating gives CASSHGTVFRTDTQYF.

The CDR3 spells CASSFDWDRRYNEQFF. The CDR3 DNA follows: TGCGCCAGCAGCTTTGACTGGGACAGGCGATACAATGAGCAGTTCTTC. The chain employs TRBV5-1 and TRBJ2-1, with 8 bases identical to TRBD1. Germline V lookup: CDR1 SGHRS, CDR2 YFSETQ. Trimming took 2 bases from V and 4 from J; bases not matched to a gene: 8. The length of the CDR3 is 16 residues.

The CDR3 DNA reads as TGTGCCACTGGACTGCTCTCTGGAAACACCATATATTTT. Protein: CATGLLSGNTIYF. The rearrangement joins TRBV19 to TRBJ1-3, with D hard to call. Trimming took 10 bases from V and 0 from J, leaving 10 bases between them. This CDR3 region has 13 residues. Germline CDR1 reads LNHDA; CDR2 reads SQIVND (reference sequence).

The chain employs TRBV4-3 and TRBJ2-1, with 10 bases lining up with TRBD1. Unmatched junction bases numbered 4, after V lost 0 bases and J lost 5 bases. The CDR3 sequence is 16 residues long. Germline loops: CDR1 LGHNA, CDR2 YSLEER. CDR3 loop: CASSQDGTGEDNEQFF. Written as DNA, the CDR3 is TGCGCCAGCAGCCAAGACGGGACAGGGGAGGACAATGAGCAGTTCTTC.

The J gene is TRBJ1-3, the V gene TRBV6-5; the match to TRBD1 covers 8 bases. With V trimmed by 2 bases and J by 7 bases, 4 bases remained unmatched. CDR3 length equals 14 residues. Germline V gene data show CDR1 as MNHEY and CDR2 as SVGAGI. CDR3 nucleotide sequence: TGTGCCAGCAGTTACCGGACAGGGCTGAACACCATATATTTT. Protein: CASSYRTGLNTIYF.

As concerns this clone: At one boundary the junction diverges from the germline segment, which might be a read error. CDR3 sequence reads: CASTEEPDYNSPLHF. The CDR3 DNA is TGTGCCAGCACTGAAGAGCCCGACTATAATTCACCCCTCCACTTT. The rearrangement links TRBV2 to TRBJ1-6; D call uncertain. This CDR3 has 15 amino acids. Germline-derived CDR1 and CDR2 are SNHLY and FYNNEI. The full variable domain, in which reference TRBV2 and TRBJ1-6 provide the parts outside the CDR3, is EPEVTQTPSHQVTQMGQEVILRCVPISNHLYFYWYRQILGQKVEFLVSFYNNEISEKSEIFDDQFSVERPDGSNFTLKIRSTKLEDSAMYFCASTEEPDYNSPLHFGNGTRLTVT.

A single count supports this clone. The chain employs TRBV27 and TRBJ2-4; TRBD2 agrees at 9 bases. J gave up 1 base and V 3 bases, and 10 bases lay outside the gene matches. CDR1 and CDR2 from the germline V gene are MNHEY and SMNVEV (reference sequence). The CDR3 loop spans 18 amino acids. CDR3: CASSLYPLAGVAKNIQYF. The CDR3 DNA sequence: TGTGCCAGCAGTTTGTATCCATTAGCGGGGGTGGCCAAAAACATTCAGTACTTC.

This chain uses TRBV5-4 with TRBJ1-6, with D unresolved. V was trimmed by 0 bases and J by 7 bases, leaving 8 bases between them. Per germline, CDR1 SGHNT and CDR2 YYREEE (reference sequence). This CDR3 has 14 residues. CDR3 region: CASSLEELNSPLHF. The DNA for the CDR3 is TGTGCCAGCAGCTTGGAAGAGCTCAATTCACCCCTCCACTTT.

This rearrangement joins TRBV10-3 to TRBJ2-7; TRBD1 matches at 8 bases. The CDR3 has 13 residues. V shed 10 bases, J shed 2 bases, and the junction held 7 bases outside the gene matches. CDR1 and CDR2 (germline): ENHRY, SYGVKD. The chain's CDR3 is CATSGTGPYEQYV. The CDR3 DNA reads TGTGCCACTTCTGGGACAGGACCCTACGAGCAGTACGTC.

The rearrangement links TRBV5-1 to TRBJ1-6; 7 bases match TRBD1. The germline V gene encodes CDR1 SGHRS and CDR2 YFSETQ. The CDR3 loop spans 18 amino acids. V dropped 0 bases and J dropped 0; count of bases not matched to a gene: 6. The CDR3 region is CASSLEGGRRSYNSPLHF. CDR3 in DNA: TGCGCCAGCAGCTTGGAAGGGGGCAGACGCTCCTATAATTCACCCCTCCACTTT.

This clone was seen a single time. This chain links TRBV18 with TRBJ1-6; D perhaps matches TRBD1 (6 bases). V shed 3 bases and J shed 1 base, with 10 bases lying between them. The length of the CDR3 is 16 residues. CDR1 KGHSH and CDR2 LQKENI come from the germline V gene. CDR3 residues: CASSPYRESYNSPLHF. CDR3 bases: TGTGCCAGCTCACCGTACAGGGAGTCCTATAATTCACCCCTCCACTTT.

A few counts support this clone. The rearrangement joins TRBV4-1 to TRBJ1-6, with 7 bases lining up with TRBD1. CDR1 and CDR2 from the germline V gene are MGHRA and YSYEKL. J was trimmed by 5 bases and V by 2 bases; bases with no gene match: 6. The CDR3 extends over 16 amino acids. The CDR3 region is CASSQNPGTDNSPLHF. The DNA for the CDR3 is TGCGCCAGCAGCCAAAACCCCGGGACAGATAATTCACCCCTCCACTTT.

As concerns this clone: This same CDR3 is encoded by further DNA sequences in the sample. The CDR3 nucleotides read TGTGCCAGCAGTTTTAGAGCTAACTATGGCTACACCTTC. It encodes CASSFRANYGYTF. The chain employs TRBV27 and TRBJ1-2; unclear D gene. Germline assignment: CDR1 MNHEY and CDR2 SMNVEV (reference sequence). V dropped 3 bases and J dropped 0 bases, with 5 bases sitting between them. CDR3 size: 13 residues.

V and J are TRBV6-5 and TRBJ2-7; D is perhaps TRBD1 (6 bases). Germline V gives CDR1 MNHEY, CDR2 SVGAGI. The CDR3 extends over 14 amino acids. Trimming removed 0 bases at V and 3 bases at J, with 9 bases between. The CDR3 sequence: CASSYSVQGYEQYV. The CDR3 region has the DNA TGTGCCAGCAGTTACTCGGTACAGGGCTACGAGCAGTACGTC.

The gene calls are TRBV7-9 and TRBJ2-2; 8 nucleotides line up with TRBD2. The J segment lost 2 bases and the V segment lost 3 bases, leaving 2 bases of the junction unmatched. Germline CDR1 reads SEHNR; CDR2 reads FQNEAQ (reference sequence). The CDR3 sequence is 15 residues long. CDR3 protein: CASSFGGVNTGELFF. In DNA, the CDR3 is TGTGCCAGCAGCTTCGGGGGGGTAAACACCGGGGAGCTGTTTTTT.

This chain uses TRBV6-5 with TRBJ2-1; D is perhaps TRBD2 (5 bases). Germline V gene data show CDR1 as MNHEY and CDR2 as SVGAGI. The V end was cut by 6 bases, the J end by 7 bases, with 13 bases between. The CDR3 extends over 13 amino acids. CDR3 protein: CASRPGRRNEQFF. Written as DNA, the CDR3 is TGTGCCAGCAGGCCGGGAAGACGGAATGAGCAGTTCTTC.

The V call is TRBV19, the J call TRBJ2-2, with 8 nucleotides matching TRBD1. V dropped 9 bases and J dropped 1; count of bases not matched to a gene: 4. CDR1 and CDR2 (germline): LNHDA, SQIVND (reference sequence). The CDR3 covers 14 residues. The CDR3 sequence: CASRGQGNTGELFF. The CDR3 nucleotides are TGTGCCAGCCGCGGACAGGGGAACACCGGGGAGCTGTTTTTT.

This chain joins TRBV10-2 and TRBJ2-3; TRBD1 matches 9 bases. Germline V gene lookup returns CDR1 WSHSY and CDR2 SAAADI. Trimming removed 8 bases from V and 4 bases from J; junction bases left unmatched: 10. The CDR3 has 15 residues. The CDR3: CASSKVTGGPDTQYF. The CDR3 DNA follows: TGCGCCAGCTCCAAGGTGACAGGGGGTCCAGATACGCAGTATTTT.

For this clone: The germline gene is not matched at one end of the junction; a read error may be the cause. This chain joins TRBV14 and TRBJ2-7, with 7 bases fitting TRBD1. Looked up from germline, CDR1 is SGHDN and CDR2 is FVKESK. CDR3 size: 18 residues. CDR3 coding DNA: TGTGCCAGCAGTCAAGATACGACGGGACAGCTCATCTCCTACGAGCAGTACTTC. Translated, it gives CASSQDTTGQLISYEQYF.

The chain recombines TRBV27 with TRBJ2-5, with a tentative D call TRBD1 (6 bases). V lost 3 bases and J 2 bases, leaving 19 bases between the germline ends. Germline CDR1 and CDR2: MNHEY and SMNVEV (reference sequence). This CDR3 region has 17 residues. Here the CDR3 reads CASSFRTASNLQETQYF. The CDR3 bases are TGTGCCAGCAGTTTCCGGACAGCCAGCAACTTACAAGAGACCCAGTACTTC.

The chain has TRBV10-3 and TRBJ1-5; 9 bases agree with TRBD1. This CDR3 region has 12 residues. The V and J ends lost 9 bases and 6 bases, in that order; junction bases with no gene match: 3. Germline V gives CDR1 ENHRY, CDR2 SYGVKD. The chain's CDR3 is CAMGTGSQPQHF. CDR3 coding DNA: TGTGCCATGGGGACAGGGAGTCAGCCCCAGCATTTT.

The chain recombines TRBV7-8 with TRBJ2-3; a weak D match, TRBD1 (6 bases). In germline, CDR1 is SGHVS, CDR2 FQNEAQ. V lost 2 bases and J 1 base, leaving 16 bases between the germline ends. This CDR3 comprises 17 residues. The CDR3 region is CASSLIGQSTGTDTQYF. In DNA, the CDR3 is TGTGCCAGCAGCTTAATTGGACAGTCGACGGGCACAGATACGCAGTATTTT.

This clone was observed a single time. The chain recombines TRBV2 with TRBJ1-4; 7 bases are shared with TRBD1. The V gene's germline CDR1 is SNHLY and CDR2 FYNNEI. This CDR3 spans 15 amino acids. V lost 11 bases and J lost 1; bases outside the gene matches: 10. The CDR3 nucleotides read TGTGCCGGCCGTACAGGGGAGGAAACTAATGAAAAACTGTTTTTT. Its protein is CAGRTGEETNEKLFF.